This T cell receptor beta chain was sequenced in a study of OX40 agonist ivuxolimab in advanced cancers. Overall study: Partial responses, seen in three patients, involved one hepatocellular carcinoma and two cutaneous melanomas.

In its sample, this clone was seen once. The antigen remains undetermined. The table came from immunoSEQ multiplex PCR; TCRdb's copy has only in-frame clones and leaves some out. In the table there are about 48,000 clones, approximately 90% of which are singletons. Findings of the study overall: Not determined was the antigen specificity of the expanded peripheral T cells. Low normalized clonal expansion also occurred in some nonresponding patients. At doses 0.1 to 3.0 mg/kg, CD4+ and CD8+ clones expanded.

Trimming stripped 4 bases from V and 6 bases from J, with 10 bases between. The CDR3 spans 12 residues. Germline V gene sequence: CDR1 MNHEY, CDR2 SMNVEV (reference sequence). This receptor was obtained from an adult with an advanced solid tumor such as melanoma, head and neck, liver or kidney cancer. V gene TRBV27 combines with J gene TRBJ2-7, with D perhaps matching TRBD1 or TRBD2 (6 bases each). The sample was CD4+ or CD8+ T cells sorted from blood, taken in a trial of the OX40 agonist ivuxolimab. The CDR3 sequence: CASSYGGSEQYF. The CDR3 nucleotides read TGTGCCAGCAGTTACGGGGGCTCCGAGCAGTACTTC.